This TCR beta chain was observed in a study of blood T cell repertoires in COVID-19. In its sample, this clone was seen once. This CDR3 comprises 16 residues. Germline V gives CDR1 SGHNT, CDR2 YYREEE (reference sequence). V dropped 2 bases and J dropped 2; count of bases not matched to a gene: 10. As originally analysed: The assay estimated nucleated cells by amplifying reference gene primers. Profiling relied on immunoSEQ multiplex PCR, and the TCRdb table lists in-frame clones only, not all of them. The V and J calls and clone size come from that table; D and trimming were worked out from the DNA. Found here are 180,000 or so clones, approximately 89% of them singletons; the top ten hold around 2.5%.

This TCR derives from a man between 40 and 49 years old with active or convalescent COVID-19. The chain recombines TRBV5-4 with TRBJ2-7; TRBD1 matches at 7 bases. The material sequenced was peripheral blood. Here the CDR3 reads CASSLGSGTATYEQYF. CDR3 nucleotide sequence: TGTGCCAGCAGCTTAGGCTCCGGGACAGCTACCTACGAGCAGTACTTC.